This T cell receptor beta chain was captured by sequencing in a study of T cell responses to AZD1222 COVID-19 vaccine. Points from the study as a whole: Donors skewed white British and female; clonal diversity was possibly underestimated. Only six AZD1222 recipients tested seropositive at baseline. Within unmutated variant regions lay the reported targets of nearly half of spike-specific TCRs. Spike-wide vaccine-associated CD4 TCRs dominated at 160-218 and 743-854.

Of note for this clone: Its antigen is as yet unknown.

Assay: immunoSEQ multiplex PCR; the TCRdb copy retains only in-frame clones and omits some. The table records around 150,000 clones, approximately 88% of them present only once. The sequence was collected from an adult in good health. Here the sequenced sample was peripheral blood, taken on day 0 of AZD1222 vaccination.

The CDR3, as DNA: TGTGCCAGCAGCTCCGAGGACAATGAGGACGAGCAGTACTTC. This codes for CASSSEDNEDEQYF. The chain links TRBV7-9 to TRBJ2-7; D is perhaps TRBD1 (5 bases). This CDR3 region has 14 residues. From germline, CDR1 is SEHNR and CDR2 FQNEAQ (reference sequence). Trimming left V 4 bases short and J 5 bases short, with 15 bases between. The full variable domain, rest sourced from reference TRBV7-9 and TRBJ2-7, is DTGVSQNPRHKITKRGQNVTFRCDPISEHNRLYWYRQTLGQGPEFLTYFQNEAQLEKSRLLSDRFSAERPKGSFSTLEIQRTEQGDSAMYLCASSSEDNEDEQYFGPGTRLTVT.